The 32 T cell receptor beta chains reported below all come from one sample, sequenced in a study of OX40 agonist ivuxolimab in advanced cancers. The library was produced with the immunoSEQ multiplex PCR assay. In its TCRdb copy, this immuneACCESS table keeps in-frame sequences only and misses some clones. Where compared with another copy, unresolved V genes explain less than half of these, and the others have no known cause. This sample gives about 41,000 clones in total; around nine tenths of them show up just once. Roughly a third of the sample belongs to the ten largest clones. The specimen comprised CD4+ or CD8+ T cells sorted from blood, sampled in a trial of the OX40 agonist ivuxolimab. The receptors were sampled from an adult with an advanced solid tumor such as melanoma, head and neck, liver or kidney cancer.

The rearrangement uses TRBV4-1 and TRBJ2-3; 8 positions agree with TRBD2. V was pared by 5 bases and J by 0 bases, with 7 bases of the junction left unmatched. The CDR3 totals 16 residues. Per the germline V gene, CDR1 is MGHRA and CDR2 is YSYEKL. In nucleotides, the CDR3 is TGCGCCAGCAGCAGAGGCAGCGGGGGTAGCACAGATACGCAGTATTTT. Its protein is CASSRGSGGSTDTQYF.

CDR3: CASSSEAPKETEAFF. The CDR3, as DNA: TGTGCCAGCAGCTCTGAGGCCCCCAAGGAAACTGAAGCTTTCTTT. The chain employs TRBV7-9 and TRBJ1-1; the D is unclear. V was pared by 4 bases and J by 5 bases, with 17 bases between. The V gene's germline CDR1 is SEHNR and CDR2 FQNEAQ (reference sequence). CDR3 length: 15 residues.

CDR3 in DNA: TGTGCCAGCAGCTCAAGAGGACAGGGGGCTTTTGAGCAGTACTTC. The encoded protein is CASSSRGQGAFEQYF. This chain connects TRBV7-3 to TRBJ2-7; 11 bases map to TRBD1. V lost 4 bases and J lost 7; bases outside the gene matches: 9. CDR1 is SGHTA and CDR2 is FQGTGA in the germline V gene. The CDR3 sequence is 15 residues long.

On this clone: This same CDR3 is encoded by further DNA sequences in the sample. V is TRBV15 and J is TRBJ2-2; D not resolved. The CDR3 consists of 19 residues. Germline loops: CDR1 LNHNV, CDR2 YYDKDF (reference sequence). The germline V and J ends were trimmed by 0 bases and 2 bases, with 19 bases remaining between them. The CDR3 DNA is TGTGCCACCAGCAGAGATTTTGGAGCCGTAAAGCCTAACACCGGGGAGCTGTTTTTT. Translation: CATSRDFGAVKPNTGELFF.

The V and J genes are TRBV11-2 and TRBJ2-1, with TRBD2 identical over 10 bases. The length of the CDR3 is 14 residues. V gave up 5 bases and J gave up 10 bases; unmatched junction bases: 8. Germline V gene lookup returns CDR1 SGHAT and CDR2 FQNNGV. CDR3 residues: CASSPSAGGGEQFF. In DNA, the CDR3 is TGTGCCAGCAGCCCGTCAGCGGGAGGGGGCGAGCAGTTCTTC.

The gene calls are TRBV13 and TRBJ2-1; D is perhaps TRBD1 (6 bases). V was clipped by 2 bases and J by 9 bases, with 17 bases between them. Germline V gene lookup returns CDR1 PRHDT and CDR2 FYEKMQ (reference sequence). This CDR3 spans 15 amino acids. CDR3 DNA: TGTGCCAGCAGCTTAAGGTTTCAGGGGTCTGTTGAGCAGTTCTTC. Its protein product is CASSLRFQGSVEQFF.

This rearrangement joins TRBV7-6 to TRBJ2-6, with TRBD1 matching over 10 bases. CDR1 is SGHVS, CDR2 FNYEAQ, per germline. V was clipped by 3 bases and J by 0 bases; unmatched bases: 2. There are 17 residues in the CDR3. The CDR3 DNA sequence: TGTGCCAGCAGCTTGGGACAGGGGAGCTCTGGGGCCAACGTCCTGACTTTC. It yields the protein CASSLGQGSSGANVLTF.

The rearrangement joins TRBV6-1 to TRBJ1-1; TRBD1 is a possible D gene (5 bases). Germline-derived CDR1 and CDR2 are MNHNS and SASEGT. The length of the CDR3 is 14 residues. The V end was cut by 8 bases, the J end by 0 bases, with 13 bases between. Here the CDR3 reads CASCEGQMNTEAFF. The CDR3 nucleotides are TGTGCCAGCTGCGAGGGGCAGATGAACACTGAAGCTTTCTTT.

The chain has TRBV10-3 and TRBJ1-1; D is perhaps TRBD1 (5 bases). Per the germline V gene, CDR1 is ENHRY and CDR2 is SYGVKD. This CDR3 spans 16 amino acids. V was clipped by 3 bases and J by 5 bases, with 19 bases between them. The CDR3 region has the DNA TGTGCCATCAGTGATCTGCACACCGCGGGGGGTACTGAAGCTTTCTTT. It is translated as CAISDLHTAGGTEAFF.

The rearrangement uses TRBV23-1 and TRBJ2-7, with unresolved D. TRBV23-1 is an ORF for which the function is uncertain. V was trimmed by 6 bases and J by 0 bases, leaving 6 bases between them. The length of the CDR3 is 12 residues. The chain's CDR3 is CASRPNSYEQYF. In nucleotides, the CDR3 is TGCGCCAGCAGACCGAACTCCTACGAGCAGTACTTC.

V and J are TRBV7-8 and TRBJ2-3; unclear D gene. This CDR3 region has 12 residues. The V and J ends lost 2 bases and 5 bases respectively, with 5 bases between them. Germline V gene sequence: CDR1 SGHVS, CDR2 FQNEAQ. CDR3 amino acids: CASSLFIDTQYF. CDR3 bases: TGTGCCAGCAGCTTATTTATAGATACGCAGTATTTT. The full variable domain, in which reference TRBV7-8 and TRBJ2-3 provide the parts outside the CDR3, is GAGVSQSPRYKVAKRGQDVALRCDPISGHVSLFWYQQALGQGPEFLTYFQNEAQLDKSGLPSDRFFAERPEGSVSTLKIQRTQQEDSAVYLCASSLFIDTQYFGPGTRLTVL.

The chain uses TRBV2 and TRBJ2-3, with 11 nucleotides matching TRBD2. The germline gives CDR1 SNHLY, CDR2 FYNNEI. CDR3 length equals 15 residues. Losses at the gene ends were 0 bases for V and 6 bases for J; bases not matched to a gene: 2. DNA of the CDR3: TGTGCCAGCAGTGAAGCGAGACTAGCGGGGGATACGCAGTATTTT. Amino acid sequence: CASSEARLAGDTQYF.

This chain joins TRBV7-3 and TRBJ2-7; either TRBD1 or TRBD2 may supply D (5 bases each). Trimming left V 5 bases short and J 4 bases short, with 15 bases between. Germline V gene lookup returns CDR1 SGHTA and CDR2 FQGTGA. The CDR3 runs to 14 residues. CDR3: CASSNRSGLYEQYF. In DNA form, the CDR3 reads TGTGCCAGCAGCAACAGATCGGGGCTGTACGAGCAGTACTTC.

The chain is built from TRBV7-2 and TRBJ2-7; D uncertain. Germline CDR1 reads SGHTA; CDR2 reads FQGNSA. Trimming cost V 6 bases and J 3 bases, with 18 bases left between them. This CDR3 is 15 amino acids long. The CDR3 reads CASRTVGPDNYEQYF. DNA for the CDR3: TGTGCCAGCAGAACGGTTGGACCCGATAACTACGAGCAGTACTTC.

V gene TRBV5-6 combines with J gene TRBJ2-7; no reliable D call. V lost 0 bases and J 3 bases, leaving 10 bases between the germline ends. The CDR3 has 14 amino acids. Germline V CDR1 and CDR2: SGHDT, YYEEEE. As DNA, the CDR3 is TGTGCCAGCAGCTTGGTGGAAACCCACTACGAGCAGTACTTC. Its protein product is CASSLVETHYEQYF.

The CDR3 loop is CASSPPRRHSSYEQYF. CDR3 bases: TGTGCCAGCAGTCCCCCCCGCAGGCACAGCTCCTACGAGCAGTACTTC. The chain is built from TRBV28 and TRBJ2-7; D unclear. Trimming took off 5 bases at V and 0 bases at J, with 17 bases between the two ends. CDR1 and CDR2 from the germline V gene are MDHEN and SYDVKM. This CDR3 has 16 amino acids.

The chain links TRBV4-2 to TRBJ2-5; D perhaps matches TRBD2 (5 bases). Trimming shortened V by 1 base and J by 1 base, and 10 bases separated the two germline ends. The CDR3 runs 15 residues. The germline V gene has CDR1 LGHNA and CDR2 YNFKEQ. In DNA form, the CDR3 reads TGTGCCAGCAGCCAAGTTAAGCGGTTCCAAGAGACCCAGTACTTC. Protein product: CASSQVKRFQETQYF.

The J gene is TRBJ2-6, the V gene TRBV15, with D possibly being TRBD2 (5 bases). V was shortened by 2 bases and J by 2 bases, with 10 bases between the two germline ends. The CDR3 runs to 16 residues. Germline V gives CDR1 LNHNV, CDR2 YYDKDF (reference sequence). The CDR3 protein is CATSRQSGTGANVLTF. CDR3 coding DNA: TGTGCCACCAGCAGACAGTCCGGGACTGGGGCCAACGTCCTGACTTTC.

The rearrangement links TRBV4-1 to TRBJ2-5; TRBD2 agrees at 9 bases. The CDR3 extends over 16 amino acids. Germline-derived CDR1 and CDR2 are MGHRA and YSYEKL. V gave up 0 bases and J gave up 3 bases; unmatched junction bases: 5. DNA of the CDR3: TGCGCCAGCAGCCAAGATGGCGGGAGGGCAGAAGAGACCCAGTACTTC. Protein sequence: CASSQDGGRAEETQYF.

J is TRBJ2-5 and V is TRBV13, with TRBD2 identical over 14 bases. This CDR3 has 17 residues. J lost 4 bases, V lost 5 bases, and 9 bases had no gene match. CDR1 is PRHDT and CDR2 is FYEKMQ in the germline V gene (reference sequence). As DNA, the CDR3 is TGTGCCAGCAGCCCCGGACTAGCGGGAGGTCGGAGAGAGACCCAGTACTTC. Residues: CASSPGLAGGRRETQYF.

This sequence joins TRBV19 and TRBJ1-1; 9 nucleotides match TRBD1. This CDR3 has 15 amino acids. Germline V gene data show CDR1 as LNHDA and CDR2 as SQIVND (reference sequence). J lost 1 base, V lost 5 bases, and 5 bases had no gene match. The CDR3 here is CASSPLDRGNTEAFF. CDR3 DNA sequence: TGTGCCAGTAGTCCCTTGGACAGGGGGAACACTGAAGCTTTCTTT.

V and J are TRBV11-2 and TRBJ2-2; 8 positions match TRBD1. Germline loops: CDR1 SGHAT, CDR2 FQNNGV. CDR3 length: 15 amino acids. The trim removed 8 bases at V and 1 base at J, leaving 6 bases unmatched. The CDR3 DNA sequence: TGTGCCAGCCCACCCAGGGGGCGGAACACCGGGGAGCTGTTTTTT. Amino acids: CASPPRGRNTGELFF.

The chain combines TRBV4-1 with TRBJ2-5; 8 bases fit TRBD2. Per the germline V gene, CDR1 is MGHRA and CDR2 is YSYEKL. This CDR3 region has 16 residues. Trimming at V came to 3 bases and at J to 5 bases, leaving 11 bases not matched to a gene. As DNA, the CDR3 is TGCGCCAGCAGCCAGGGTGGACTAGCTCCTGGGGAGACCCAGTACTTC. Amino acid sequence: CASSQGGLAPGETQYF.

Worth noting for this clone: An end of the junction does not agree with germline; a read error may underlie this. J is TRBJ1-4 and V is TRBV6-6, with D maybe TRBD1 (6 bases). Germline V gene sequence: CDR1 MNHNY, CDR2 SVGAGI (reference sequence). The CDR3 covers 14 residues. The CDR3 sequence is CAISEAGQHEKLFF. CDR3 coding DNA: TGTGCCATCAGTGAGGCGGGACAACACGAAAAACTGTTTTTT.

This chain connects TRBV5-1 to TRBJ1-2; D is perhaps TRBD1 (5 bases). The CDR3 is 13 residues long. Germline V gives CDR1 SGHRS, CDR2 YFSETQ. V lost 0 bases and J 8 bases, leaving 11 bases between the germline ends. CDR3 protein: CASSLGQGMGYTF. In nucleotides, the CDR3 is TGCGCCAGCAGCTTGGGTCAGGGAATGGGCTACACCTTC. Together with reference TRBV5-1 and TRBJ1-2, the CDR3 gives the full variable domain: KAGVTQTPRYLIKTRGQQVTLSCSPISGHRSVSWYQQTPGQGLQFLFEYFSETQRNKGNFPGRFSGRQFSNSRSEMNVSTLELGDSALYLCASSLGQGMGYTFGSGTRLTVV.

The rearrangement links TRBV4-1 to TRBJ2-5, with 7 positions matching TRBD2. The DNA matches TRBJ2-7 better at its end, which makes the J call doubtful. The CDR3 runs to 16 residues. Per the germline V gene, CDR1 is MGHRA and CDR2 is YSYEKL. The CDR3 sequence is CASSPIPGTNSYEQYF. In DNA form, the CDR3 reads TGCGCCAGCAGCCCTATACCCGGGACTAACTCCTACGAGCAGTACTTC.

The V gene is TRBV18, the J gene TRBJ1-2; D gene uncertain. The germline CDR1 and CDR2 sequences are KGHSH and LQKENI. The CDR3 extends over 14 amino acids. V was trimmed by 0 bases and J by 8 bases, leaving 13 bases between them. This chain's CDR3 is CASSPPGIAGGYTF. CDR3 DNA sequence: TGTGCCAGCTCACCACCGGGGATCGCGGGAGGCTACACCTTC.

Here the CDR3 reads CASSQLAGVNNEQFF. CDR3 DNA sequence: TGTGCCAGCAGCCAACTAGCGGGAGTTAACAATGAGCAGTTCTTC. This sequence joins TRBV7-9 and TRBJ2-1; 11 nucleotides line up with TRBD2. CDR1 is SEHNR and CDR2 is FQNEAQ in the germline V gene (reference sequence). The CDR3 contains 15 residues. Trimming removed 5 bases from V and 5 bases from J; junction bases left unmatched: 5.

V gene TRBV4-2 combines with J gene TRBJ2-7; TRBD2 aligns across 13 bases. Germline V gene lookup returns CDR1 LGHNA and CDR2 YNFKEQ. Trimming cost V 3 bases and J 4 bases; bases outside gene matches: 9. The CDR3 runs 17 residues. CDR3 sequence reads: CASSQGDTGLAGYEQYF. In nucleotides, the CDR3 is TGTGCCAGCAGCCAGGGGGACACGGGACTAGCGGGATACGAGCAGTACTTC.

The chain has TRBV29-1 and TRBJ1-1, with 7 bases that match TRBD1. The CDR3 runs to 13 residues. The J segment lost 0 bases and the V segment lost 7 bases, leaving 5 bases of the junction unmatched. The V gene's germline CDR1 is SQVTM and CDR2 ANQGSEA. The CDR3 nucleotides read TGCAGCGCCGAGGGACAGATGAACACTGAAGCTTTCTTT. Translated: CSAEGQMNTEAFF.

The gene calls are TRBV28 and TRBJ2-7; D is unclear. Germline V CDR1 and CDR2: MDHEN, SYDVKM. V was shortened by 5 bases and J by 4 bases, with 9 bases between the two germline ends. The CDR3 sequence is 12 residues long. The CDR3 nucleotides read TGTGCCAGCAGTGAGAGGCTGTACGAGCAGTACTTC. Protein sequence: CASSERLYEQYF.

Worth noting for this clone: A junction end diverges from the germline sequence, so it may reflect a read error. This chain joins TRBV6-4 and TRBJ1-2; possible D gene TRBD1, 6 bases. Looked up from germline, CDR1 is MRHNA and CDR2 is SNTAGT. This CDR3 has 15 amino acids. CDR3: CASSNSAGTNYGYTF. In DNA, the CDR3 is TGTGCCAGCAGTAACTCTGCCGGGACAAACTATGGCTACACCTTC.